The source of this T cell receptor (beta chain) is a study of shared clonotypes between healthy human individuals. Study outcomes and limitations: Across four donors, naive CD4 shared roughly 5.2%, naive CD8 around 3.5%, memory CD4 over 2%, memory CD8 0.4% to 0.5%.

About this clone: Its cognate antigen is unknown.

Naive-designated CD8 cells lacked CD45RO, were positively enriched for CCR7, and omitted terminally differentiated effector memory CD45RA+ cells. Sequenced by immunoSEQ multiplex PCR; TCRdb stores in-frame clones only, minus some. This table holds around 600,000 clones, 85% to 95% found once. Sequencing was performed on naive CD8+ T cells sorted from blood. The TCR comes from a woman in her 30s in good health.

CDR3 amino acids: CASRSGQGENYGYTF. The DNA of the CDR3 is TGTGCCAGCAGATCCGGACAGGGGGAAAACTATGGCTACACCTTC. The chain has TRBV4-2 and TRBJ1-2; 10 nucleotides align to TRBD1. The CDR3 spans 15 residues. The J segment lost 2 bases and the V segment lost 6 bases, leaving 6 bases of the junction unmatched. Germline V gene lookup returns CDR1 LGHNA and CDR2 YNFKEQ.